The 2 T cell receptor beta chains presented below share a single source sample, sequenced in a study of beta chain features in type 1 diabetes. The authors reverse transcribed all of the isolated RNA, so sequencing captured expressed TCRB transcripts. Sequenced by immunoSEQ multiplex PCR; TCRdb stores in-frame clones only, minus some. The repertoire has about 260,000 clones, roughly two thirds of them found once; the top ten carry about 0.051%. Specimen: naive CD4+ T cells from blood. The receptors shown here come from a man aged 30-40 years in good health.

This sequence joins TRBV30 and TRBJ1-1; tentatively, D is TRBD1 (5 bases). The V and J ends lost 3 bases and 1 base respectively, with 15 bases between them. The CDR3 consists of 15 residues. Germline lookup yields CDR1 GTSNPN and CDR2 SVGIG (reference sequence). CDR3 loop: CAWSALGVANTEAFF. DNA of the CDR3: TGTGCCTGGAGCGCCTTAGGGGTTGCGAACACTGAAGCTTTCTTT.

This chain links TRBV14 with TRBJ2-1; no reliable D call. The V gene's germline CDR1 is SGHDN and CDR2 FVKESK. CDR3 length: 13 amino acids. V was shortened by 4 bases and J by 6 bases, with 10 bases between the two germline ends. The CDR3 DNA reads TGTGCCAGCAGCCTGATGGCGGTCAATGAGCAGTTCTTC. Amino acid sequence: CASSLMAVNEQFF.